These 27 T cell receptor beta chains were all obtained from the same sample, sequenced in a study of blood T cell repertoires in COVID-19. The repertoire was sequenced with immunoSEQ multiplex PCR; TCRdb's copy has only in-frame clones and lacks some. Of a few hundred thousand clones in the sample, approximately 84% were seen once. Sequences were obtained from peripheral blood. The receptor set was obtained from a man aged 50-60 years with acute or convalescent COVID-19.

The rearrangement joins TRBV6-4 to TRBJ2-6; 9 bases map to TRBD1. CDR1 and CDR2 (germline): MRHNA, SNTAGT. V dropped 6 bases and J dropped 3; count of bases not matched to a gene: 9. The CDR3 consists of 17 residues. CDR3: CASRMDRGIVGANVLTF. Here the CDR3 DNA reads TGTGCCAGCAGAATGGACAGGGGTATTGTTGGGGCCAACGTCCTGACTTTC.

The rearrangement joins TRBV11-2 to TRBJ2-7; tentatively, D is TRBD2 (5 bases). The ends were cut back, 5 bases at V and 5 bases at J, with 22 bases in the middle. The CDR3 spans 16 residues. Germline V lookup: CDR1 SGHAT, CDR2 FQNNGV. The CDR3 coding sequence is TGTGCCAGCAGCCAAGGTGGAGGTAGGGCGGCGAACGAGCAGTACTTC. It is translated as CASSQGGGRAANEQYF.

The V gene is TRBV5-6, the J gene TRBJ2-5; no firm D call. Germline-derived CDR1 and CDR2 are SGHDT and YYEEEE. The CDR3 contains 16 residues. V dropped 0 bases and J dropped 1 base, with 13 bases sitting between them. The CDR3 here is CASSLAGNAVQETQYF. The CDR3 DNA reads as TGTGCCAGCAGCTTGGCCGGCAACGCGGTCCAAGAGACCCAGTACTTC.

The rearrangement uses TRBV3-1 (or the pseudogene TRBV3-2) and TRBJ1-5; tentative D call: TRBD1 (6 bases). This CDR3 region has 14 residues. Trimming left V 4 bases short and J 7 bases short, with 14 bases between. Germline V gene data show CDR1 as LGHDT and CDR2 as YNNKEL (reference sequence). The DNA for the CDR3 is TGTGCCAGCAGCCCCCATCAGGGGCTACAGCCCCAGCATTTT. This translates into CASSPHQGLQPQHF.

This clone appeared a single time. V usage is TRBV3-1 (or the pseudogene TRBV3-2) and J usage is TRBJ1-2; TRBD1 matches at 7 bases. This CDR3 spans 13 amino acids. Trimming cost V 4 bases and J 8 bases; bases outside gene matches: 7. The germline gives CDR1 LGHDT, CDR2 YNNKEL (reference sequence). CDR3 protein: CASSPDRVSGYTF. The CDR3 nucleotides are TGTGCCAGCAGCCCCGACAGGGTATCAGGCTACACCTTC.

The chain carries TRBV3-1 (or the pseudogene TRBV3-2) and TRBJ2-5, with TRBD2 as a possible D gene (6 bases). Germline CDR1 reads LGHDT; CDR2 reads YNNKEL (reference sequence). There are 14 residues in the CDR3. The V end lost 3 bases, the J end lost 5 bases, and 13 bases lay between the germline ends. The CDR3 DNA reads as TGTGCCAGCAGCCACCCCTCACGGGGGGAGACCCAGTACTTC. This translates into CASSHPSRGETQYF.

For the CDR3, the DNA is TGTGCCAGCAGTTATGGCAGGGCCCCGGGCGAGCAGTACTTC. It specifies CASSYGRAPGEQYF. The rearrangement links TRBV6-5 to TRBJ2-7, with D perhaps matching TRBD1 (5 bases). From germline, CDR1 is MNHEY and CDR2 SVGAGI. The length of the CDR3 is 14 residues. V gave up 3 bases and J gave up 6 bases, with 15 bases separating them.

The chain links TRBV18 to TRBJ2-7; D is possibly TRBD1 (6 bases). CDR3 length: 14 residues. Germline V gene sequence: CDR1 KGHSH, CDR2 LQKENI. Trimming left V 2 bases short and J 2 bases short, with 10 bases between. CDR3: CASSPTGTTYEQYF. The CDR3 region has the DNA TGTGCCAGCTCACCAACAGGGACAACCTACGAGCAGTACTTC.

The J gene is TRBJ1-1, the V gene TRBV29-1, with 9 bases matching TRBD1. Germline-derived CDR1 and CDR2 are SQVTM and ANQGSEA. CDR3 size: 15 residues. J gave up 4 bases and V 0 bases, and 6 bases lay outside the gene matches. CDR3 sequence: CSVEEGQGVGTEAFF. CDR3 DNA sequence: TGCAGCGTTGAAGAGGGACAGGGAGTCGGCACTGAAGCTTTCTTT.

This chain joins TRBV6-5 and TRBJ1-1, with 10 bases fitting TRBD1. Germline CDR1 and CDR2: MNHEY and SVGAGI. This CDR3 has 15 residues. Unmatched junction bases numbered 11, after V lost 8 bases and J lost 5 bases. As DNA, the CDR3 is TGTGCCAGCGGCCGGGACAGGGGCCGGTGGACTGAAGCTTTCTTT. Translation: CASGRDRGRWTEAFF.

The J gene is TRBJ1-1, the V gene TRBV7-3, with no clear D. Looked up from germline, CDR1 is SGHTA and CDR2 is FQGTGA. The CDR3 loop spans 14 amino acids. The germline V and J ends were trimmed by 1 base and 2 bases, with 8 bases remaining between them. CDR3 loop: CASSLMQANTEAFF. In DNA form, the CDR3 reads TGTGCCAGCAGCTTAATGCAAGCAAACACTGAAGCTTTCTTT.

This chain joins TRBV7-3 and TRBJ2-1; 8 nucleotides agree with TRBD2. Germline loops: CDR1 SGHTA, CDR2 FQGTGA. J gave up 7 bases and V 5 bases, and 13 bases lay outside the gene matches. This CDR3 is built from 16 residues. CDR3 in DNA: TGTGCCAGCAGCCCAGACCCATTTCGCGGGGGGAATGAGCAGTTCTTC. Protein product: CASSPDPFRGGNEQFF.

V usage is TRBV2 and J usage is TRBJ2-2; 7 bases agree with TRBD1. The V segment lost 4 bases and the J segment 8 bases; nucleotides outside the gene matches: 13. The CDR3 totals 16 residues. Per germline, CDR1 SNHLY and CDR2 FYNNEI. The CDR3 spells CASSGQGPAQGGELFF. CDR3 bases: TGTGCCAGCAGTGGACAGGGCCCCGCGCAAGGAGGGGAGCTGTTTTTT.

The chain combines TRBV10-1 with TRBJ2-1, with a tentative D call TRBD1 (5 bases). Germline CDR1 WNHNN, CDR2 SYGVQD (reference sequence). V lost 4 bases to trimming and J lost 1 base, with 23 bases between them. This CDR3 is built from 19 residues. In DNA form, the CDR3 reads TGCGCCAGCAGTGGGGGCCGGGTGAACACCCCGAATTCCTACAATGAGCAGTTCTTC. This gives the protein CASSGGRVNTPNSYNEQFF.

The rearrangement joins TRBV12-3 or TRBV12-4 to TRBJ1-6; D is unresolved. This CDR3 region has 13 residues. Trimming pared 5 bases from V and 8 bases from J, leaving 10 bases between. In nucleotides, the CDR3 is TGTGCCAGCAGTGTAATACCAGATTCACCCCTCCACTTT. It yields the protein CASSVIPDSPLHF.

The chain has TRBV6-1 and TRBJ1-3, with a weak D call TRBD1 (6 bases). CDR1 is MNHNS, CDR2 SASEGT, per germline. The CDR3 is 16 residues long. V shed 0 bases and J shed 4 bases, with 13 bases lying between them. The DNA of the CDR3 is TGTGCCAGCAGTGAAGCAAGGGGGGGATTCGGAAACACCATATATTTT. Protein sequence: CASSEARGGFGNTIYF.

This clone has only one observation. The rearrangement links TRBV5-1 to TRBJ2-3, with 10 bases identical to TRBD2. V trimming: 2 bases; J trimming: 6 bases; junction bases outside the gene matches: 6. Germline CDR1 reads SGHRS; CDR2 reads YFSETQ. This CDR3 region has 15 residues. The CDR3 DNA reads TGCGCCAGCAGCTTAGCGGGGGGGCTTCGTGATACGCAGTATTTT. Its protein is CASSLAGGLRDTQYF.

The chain joins TRBV6-5 to TRBJ1-1; D remains ambiguous. V was trimmed by 8 bases and J by 5 bases, leaving 6 bases between them. In germline, CDR1 is MNHEY, CDR2 SVGAGI. There are 10 residues in the CDR3. The CDR3: CASGRTEAFF. The CDR3 coding sequence is TGTGCCAGCGGTCGGACTGAAGCTTTCTTT.

The V call is TRBV18, the J call TRBJ1-3, with 8 nucleotides matching TRBD1. The CDR3 sequence is 15 residues long. CDR1 and CDR2 (germline): KGHSH, LQKENI. Trimming at V came to 6 bases and at J to 7 bases, leaving 11 bases not matched to a gene. The CDR3 nucleotides are TGTGCCAGCTCTGAACTTGGACAGGGTATGAACACCATATATTTT. It is translated as CASSELGQGMNTIYF.

J is TRBJ2-7 and V is TRBV10-3; D perhaps matches TRBD1 (5 bases). This CDR3 region has 12 residues. V lost 10 bases, J lost 3 bases, and 13 bases lay in between. The germline V gene has CDR1 ENHRY and CDR2 SYGVKD. The CDR3 region has the DNA TGTGCCACCAGGGCAAACGACTACGAGCAGTACTTC. This codes for CATRANDYEQYF.

The J gene is TRBJ2-7, the V gene TRBV6-2 or TRBV6-3; the D gene is possibly TRBD1 (5 bases). Trimming left V 5 bases short and J 3 bases short, with 17 bases between. The V gene's germline CDR1 is MNHEY and CDR2 SVGEGT. CDR3 length: 15 residues. The CDR3 bases are TGTGCCAGCAGTCGACCTCAGGGCTTTAGCTACGAGCAGTACTTC. Translated: CASSRPQGFSYEQYF.

V gene TRBV29-1 combines with J gene TRBJ1-1, with D unclear. V was pared by 2 bases and J by 3 bases, with 13 bases between. The CDR3 has 14 residues. Germline-derived CDR1 and CDR2 are SQVTM and ANQGSEA. In DNA form, the CDR3 reads TGCAGCGTTGAATTCCCGGGGATCCACACTGAAGCTTTCTTT. Amino acid sequence: CSVEFPGIHTEAFF.

In its sample, this clone was seen once. V and J are TRBV11-2 and TRBJ2-7, with D possibly TRBD1 on 7 matching bases. Germline CDR1 is SGHAT and CDR2 is FQNNGV. This CDR3 contains 14 residues. Trimming shortened V by 4 bases and J by 2 bases, and 12 bases separated the two germline ends. CDR3 DNA sequence: TGTGCCAGCAGCTCAGGAGGGGGCCCCTACGAGCAGTACTTC. As protein: CASSSGGGPYEQYF. Based on the CDR3 plus reference TRBV11-2 and TRBJ2-7, the full variable domain is EAGVAQSPRYKIIEKRQSVAFWCNPISGHATLYWYQQILGQGPKLLIQFQNNGVVDDSQLPKDRFSAERLKGVDSTLKIQPAKLEDSAVYLCASSSGGGPYEQYFGPGTRLTVT.

This chain connects TRBV12-3 or TRBV12-4 to TRBJ2-3, with 7 bases fitting TRBD2. V dropped 7 bases and J dropped 7; count of bases not matched to a gene: 8. The CDR3 extends over 13 amino acids. As DNA, the CDR3 is TGTGCCAGCACCCGCCCAGCGGGGTATACGCAGTATTTT. Amino acids: CASTRPAGYTQYF.

The chain recombines TRBV19 with TRBJ1-2; 7 nucleotides align to TRBD1. This CDR3 comprises 13 residues. With 6 bases clipped from V and 8 bases from J, the junction kept 9 bases outside the gene matches. Per germline, CDR1 LNHDA and CDR2 SQIVND (reference sequence). The CDR3 protein is CASSKQGIAGYTF. For the CDR3, the DNA is TGTGCCAGTAGCAAACAGGGGATCGCGGGCTACACCTTC.

This chain joins TRBV10-2 and TRBJ1-1; D is possibly TRBD1 (6 bases). V was shortened by 4 bases and J by 1 base, with 7 bases between the two germline ends. The germline V gene encodes CDR1 WSHSY and CDR2 SAAADI. The CDR3 is 13 residues long. This CDR3 reads CASSATGNTEAFF. CDR3 nucleotide sequence: TGCGCCAGCAGTGCGACAGGGAACACTGAAGCTTTCTTT.

This chain links TRBV3-1 (or the pseudogene TRBV3-2) with TRBJ2-7; D gene unclear. This CDR3 comprises 12 residues. The V end lost 1 base, the J end lost 3 bases, and 4 bases lay between the germline ends. Germline-derived CDR1 and CDR2 are LGHDT and YNNKEL (reference sequence). Here the CDR3 DNA reads TGTGCCAGCAGCCAAGTCCACTACGAGCAGTACTTC. Translating gives CASSQVHYEQYF.